This TCR beta chain derives from a study of blood T cell repertoires in COVID-19. At the level of the study: Samples came from the United States, Italy and Spain, spanning acute and convalescent COVID-19. Sample material is recorded as cDNA or gDNA derived from T cells, B-cell-depleted T cells, or PBMCs.

In the study's own analysis: Cell counts per sample came from amplifying reference gene primers. Sequencing was performed with immunoSEQ multiplex PCR; in TCRdb, only in-frame clones are kept and a portion is missing. From that table come the V and J calls and clone size; the DNA was used to work out D and trimming. The sample consists of about 310,000 clones, around 87% of them appearing once. The CDR3 runs to 16 residues. The V gene is TRBV21-1, the J gene TRBJ2-5; no DNA check was done on the table's D call, TRBD2. TRBV21-1 is flagged as a pseudogene. This receptor was identified in a man between 65 and 79 years old with acute or convalescent COVID-19. The specimen was peripheral blood. CDR3 bases: TGTGCCAGCAGCGTTGGTATTACACTAGGAGAAGAGACCCAGTACTTC. This codes for CASSVGITLGEETQYF.